Listed below are T cell receptor beta chains from one sample, sequenced in a study of CD8 T cells in Susac syndrome. From the immunoSEQ multiplex PCR reads, TCRdb called clonotypes with MiXCR, one entry per CDR3 protein. The sample records approximately 190,000 distinct CDR3 sequences, under 97% being singletons. Source material: CD4+ T cells from PBMCs. Receptors originate from a human donor with Susac syndrome. Each CDR3 is given with its conserved first and last residue. A D gene is named only where the DNA matches it firmly. The size of a clone is reported for some rows only, either as once, few or many, or as a class for expanded clones.

clone size,J gene,V gene,D gene,CDR3 protein,CDR3 DNA
once,TRBJ1-5,TRBV7-6,NA,CASSPLGSNQPQHF,TGTGCCAGCAGCCCTTTGGGTAGCAATCAGCCCCAGCATTTT
NA,TRBJ2-2,TRBV5-6,NA,CASSLKMGGTGELFF,TGTGCCAGCAGCTTGAAAATGGGGGGCACCGGGGAGCTGTTTTTT
NA,TRBJ2-1,TRBV10-3,NA,CATGENNEQFF,TGTGCCACCGGGGAGAACAATGAGCAGTTCTTC
NA,TRBJ1-2,TRBV28,NA,CASSSQGNYGYTF,TGTGCCAGCAGTTCACAGGGTAACTATGGCTACACCTTC
NA,TRBJ1-5,TRBV19,TRBD1,CASSTASTGAREPQHF,TGTGCCAGTAGTACCGCCTCTACAGGGGCCCGGGAGCCCCAGCATTTT
NA,TRBJ2-5,TRBV18,TRBD1,CASSPSGQGHETQYF,TGTGCCAGCTCACCCTCCGGACAGGGACACGAGACCCAGTACTTC
once,TRBJ1-1,TRBV6-5,NA,CASSSQGPNTEAFF,TGTGCCAGCAGTTCCCAGGGGCCGAACACTGAAGCTTTCTTT
NA,TRBJ2-2,TRBV30,TRBD2,CARGASGGTGELFF,TGTGCCCGGGGGGCTAGCGGGGGCACCGGGGAGCTGTTTTTT
NA,TRBJ2-1,TRBV15,TRBD2,CATSSRLASNNEQFF,TGTGCCACCAGCAGTAGACTAGCGTCCAACAATGAGCAGTTCTTC
NA,TRBJ2-1,TRBV20-1,TRBD2,CSARGLAVYDEQFF,TGCAGTGCGCGGGGACTAGCGGTATACGATGAGCAGTTCTTC
NA,TRBJ2-7,TRBV11-2,NA,CASGGLEHYEQYF,TGTGCTTCGGGTGGACTCGAGCATTACGAGCAGTACTTC
NA,TRBJ1-6,TRBV27,NA,CATCLREGAYNSPLHF,TGTGCCACCTGCCTCAGGGAAGGGGCCTATAATTCACCCCTCCACTTT
once,TRBJ1-2,TRBV30,TRBD1,CAWSVDRVSGYTF,TGTGCCTGGAGTGTAGACAGGGTGTCTGGCTACACCTTC
NA,TRBJ1-2,TRBV9,NA,CASSVDQGGSYTF,TGTGCCAGCAGCGTAGACCAGGGAGGTAGCTACACCTTC
NA,TRBJ2-3,TRBV7-2,NA,CASSLVSFTDTQYF,TGTGCCAGCAGCTTAGTTAGCTTCACAGATACGCAGTATTTT
NA,TRBJ1-1,TRBV30,NA,CAWTGDMNTEAFF,TGTGCCTGGACTGGGGACATGAACACTGAAGCTTTCTTT
NA,TRBJ1-5,TRBV7-2,NA,CASSLGRDQPQHF,TGTGCCAGCAGCTTAGGTCGCGATCAGCCCCAGCATTTT
once,TRBJ1-3,TRBV7-6,TRBD1,CASSLGDSSGNTIYF,TGTGCCAGCAGCTTAGGGGACAGCTCTGGAAACACCATATATTTT
NA,TRBJ2-2,TRBV7-2,TRBD2,CASSFPSSGGASGELFF,TGTGCCAGCAGCTTCCCCTCTAGCGGGGGGGCCTCCGGGGAGCTGTTTTTT
NA,TRBJ1-6,TRBV6-2/TRBV6-3,TRBD1,CASSYPIGTGDSPLHF,TGTGCCAGCAGTTATCCTATCGGGACAGGGGACTCACCCCTCCACTTT
NA,TRBJ2-5,TRBV12-3/TRBV12-4,NA,CASSSPGRRQETQYF,TGTGCCAGCAGTTCCCCAGGGCGGAGGCAAGAGACCCAGTACTTC
NA,TRBJ1-2,TRBV30,TRBD1,CACFHRGYGYTF,TGTGCCTGTTTTCACAGGGGATATGGCTACACCTTC
NA,TRBJ1-6,TRBV14,NA,CASSPRQGGDSPRHF,TGTGCCAGCAGCCCCCGGCAGGGCGGAGATTCACCCCGCCACTTT
NA,TRBJ2-1,TRBV29-1,NA,CSVDPRDVEFF,TGCAGCGTTGACCCTAGGGATGTCGAGTTCTTC
NA,TRBJ2-5,TRBV19,NA,CATQSSRDRTRQETQYF,TGTGCCACCCAATCATCGAGGGACCGCACCCGCCAAGAGACCCAGTACTTC
NA,TRBJ1-6,TRBV20-1,NA,CSAREGVSPLHF,TGCAGTGCTAGAGAAGGGGTTTCACCCCTCCACTTT
NA,TRBJ2-2,TRBV5-1,NA,CASSSGAGNTGELFF,TGCGCCAGCAGCTCGGGAGCAGGGAACACCGGGGAGCTGTTTTTT
NA,TRBJ1-2,TRBV4-1,TRBD1,CASSQVGQGAEGYTF,TGCGCCAGCAGCCAAGTAGGACAGGGGGCCGAAGGCTACACCTTC